These T cell receptor beta chains were read from a single sample in a study of blood T cell repertoires in COVID-19. The protocol was immunoSEQ multiplex PCR, while the TCRdb copy is restricted to in-frame clones and leaves out a portion. The table records approximately 250,000 clones, around 90% of them present only once. What was sequenced was PBMCs or T cells enriched from blood (not recorded which). The receptors were gathered from a middle-aged man who had been exposed to COVID-19. CDR3s include the opening cysteine and the closing phenylalanine or tryptophan. D genes are given only for firm matches. Clone size appears in some rows only: once, few, many, or a class for an expanded clone.

clone size: .; CDR3 length: 16; J gene: TRBJ1-5; V gene: TRBV7-2; D gene: .; CDR3 DNA: TGTGCCAGCAGTCGTACTAGGGTGTTTGGCGATCAGCCCCAGCATTTT; CDR3 protein: CASSRTRVFGDQPQHF
clone size: .; CDR3 length: 19; J gene: TRBJ1-1; V gene: TRBV7-9; D gene: TRBD1; CDR3 DNA: TGTGCCAGCAGCCAAAACTACTTAGGACAGGGCGTAAAGAACACTGAAGCTTTCTTT; CDR3 protein: CASSQNYLGQGVKNTEAFF
clone size: .; CDR3 length: 11; J gene: TRBJ1-4; V gene: TRBV29-1; D gene: .; CDR3 DNA: TGCAGCGCGAGATATCGGGAAAAACTGTTTTTT; CDR3 protein: CSARYREKLFF
clone size: .; CDR3 length: 13; J gene: TRBJ1-2; V gene: TRBV30; D gene: .; CDR3 DNA: TGTGCCTGGACAACAGGGTCTAACTATGGCTACACCTTC; CDR3 protein: CAWTTGSNYGYTF
clone size: few; CDR3 length: 16; J gene: TRBJ2-5; V gene: TRBV7-9; D gene: TRBD1; CDR3 DNA: TGTGCCAGCAGCTTATCGGCAGGGGGCAAGGTCGAGACCCAGTACTTC; CDR3 protein: CASSLSAGGKVETQYF
clone size: .; CDR3 length: 15; J gene: TRBJ2-3; V gene: TRBV19; D gene: .; CDR3 DNA: TGTGCCAGTAGTCGAATCGCGAGAGGTACAGATACGCAGTATTTT; CDR3 protein: CASSRIARGTDTQYF
clone size: once; CDR3 length: 13; J gene: TRBJ2-3; V gene: TRBV19; D gene: .; CDR3 DNA: TGTGCCAGTAGTACCAGGGAAAGAGATACGCAGTATTTT; CDR3 protein: CASSTRERDTQYF
clone size: .; CDR3 length: 15; J gene: TRBJ2-3; V gene: TRBV30; D gene: TRBD2; CDR3 DNA: TGTGCCTGGTCGGCCCTAGCGGGATCAACAGATACGCAGTATTTT; CDR3 protein: CAWSALAGSTDTQYF
clone size: .; CDR3 length: 15; J gene: TRBJ1-1; V gene: TRBV9; D gene: TRBD1; CDR3 DNA: TGTGCCAGCAGCGCCGGGACAGCTCTGAACACTGAAGCTTTCTTT; CDR3 protein: CASSAGTALNTEAFF
clone size: few; CDR3 length: 15; J gene: TRBJ1-5; V gene: TRBV28; D gene: .; CDR3 DNA: TGTGCCAGCAGTCACAATTTAAGTCCCAATCAGCCCCAGCATTTT; CDR3 protein: CASSHNLSPNQPQHF
clone size: .; CDR3 length: 14; J gene: TRBJ2-3; V gene: TRBV9; D gene: .; CDR3 DNA: TGTGCCAGCAGCGTAAGCCACCGCACAGATACGCAGTATTTT; CDR3 protein: CASSVSHRTDTQYF
clone size: .; CDR3 length: 15; J gene: TRBJ2-7; V gene: TRBV5-1; D gene: TRBD2; CDR3 DNA: TGCGCCAGCAGCTCACAGGGACTAGCGGGAGCCGAGCAGTACTTC; CDR3 protein: CASSSQGLAGAEQYF
clone size: .; CDR3 length: 16; J gene: TRBJ1-2; V gene: TRBV20-1; D gene: .; CDR3 DNA: TGCAGTGCTAGTAATCCATTCGAGAGCCAATCCTATGGCTACACCTTC; CDR3 protein: CSASNPFESQSYGYTF
clone size: .; CDR3 length: 13; J gene: TRBJ2-2; V gene: TRBV7-6; D gene: TRBD1; CDR3 DNA: TGTGCCAGCAGCACAGGGGGCACCGGGGAGCTGTTTTTT; CDR3 protein: CASSTGGTGELFF
clone size: .; CDR3 length: 15; J gene: TRBJ2-7; V gene: TRBV4-3; D gene: .; CDR3 DNA: TGCGCCAGCAGCCAAGATCTTGGGCAAGACTACGAGCAGTACTTC; CDR3 protein: CASSQDLGQDYEQYF
clone size: .; CDR3 length: 15; J gene: TRBJ2-1; V gene: TRBV9; D gene: TRBD2; CDR3 DNA: TGTGCCAGCAGCTGGGGCGGGAGCTCCTACAATGAGCAGTTCTTC; CDR3 protein: CASSWGGSSYNEQFF
clone size: .; CDR3 length: 11; J gene: TRBJ1-1; V gene: TRBV12-3/TRBV12-4; D gene: .; CDR3 DNA: TGTGCCAGCACCCGGACACGCGAAGCTTTCTTT; CDR3 protein: CASTRTREAFF
clone size: .; CDR3 length: 15; J gene: TRBJ2-2; V gene: TRBV18; D gene: TRBD1; CDR3 DNA: TGTGCCAGCTCACCCGAGACAGGGGACACCGGGGAGCTGTTTTTT; CDR3 protein: CASSPETGDTGELFF
clone size: .; CDR3 length: 12; J gene: TRBJ1-2; V gene: TRBV5-4; D gene: .; CDR3 DNA: TGTGCCAGCAGCTTGGCCGGGGGTGGCTACACCTTC; CDR3 protein: CASSLAGGGYTF
clone size: few; CDR3 length: 15; J gene: TRBJ1-4; V gene: TRBV3-1/TRBV3-2; D gene: .; CDR3 DNA: TGTGCCAGCAGCCAAGACAGGGTCACTAATGAAAAACTGTTTTTT; CDR3 protein: CASSQDRVTNEKLFF
clone size: .; CDR3 length: 15; J gene: TRBJ2-1; V gene: TRBV5-6; D gene: TRBD2; CDR3 DNA: TGTGCCAGCAGCGGAGGACTAGCGGGAGGCTATGAGCAGTTCTTC; CDR3 protein: CASSGGLAGGYEQFF
clone size: .; CDR3 length: 11; J gene: TRBJ2-1; V gene: TRBV28; D gene: .; CDR3 DNA: TGTGCCAGCCAGGGTGGGGATGAGCAGTTCTTC; CDR3 protein: CASQGGDEQFF
clone size: .; CDR3 length: 11; J gene: TRBJ1-2; V gene: TRBV28; D gene: .; CDR3 DNA: TGTGCCAGCAGTTTACGGCAGGGGCAATTTTTC; CDR3 protein: CASSLRQGQFF
clone size: .; CDR3 length: 12; J gene: TRBJ1-1; V gene: TRBV12-3/TRBV12-4; D gene: .; CDR3 DNA: TGTGCCAGCAGTTTATTGGCCACTGAAGCTTTCTTT; CDR3 protein: CASSLLATEAFF
clone size: .; CDR3 length: 15; J gene: TRBJ2-7; V gene: TRBV7-2; D gene: TRBD2; CDR3 DNA: TGTGCCAGCAGCCCAACTAGCGGGAGCCTCCGCGAGCAGTACTTC; CDR3 protein: CASSPTSGSLREQYF
clone size: .; CDR3 length: 14; J gene: TRBJ1-4; V gene: TRBV2; D gene: TRBD1; CDR3 DNA: TGTGCCAGCGTTCTGGGACAGGCTAATGAAAAACTGTTTTTT; CDR3 protein: CASVLGQANEKLFF
clone size: .; CDR3 length: 16; J gene: TRBJ2-2; V gene: TRBV28; D gene: TRBD1; CDR3 DNA: TGTGCCAGCAGAGGGAGCGGGACAGGGAGGGCCGGGGAGCTGTTTTTT; CDR3 protein: CASRGSGTGRAGELFF
clone size: once; CDR3 length: 14; J gene: TRBJ1-6; V gene: TRBV9; D gene: TRBD1; CDR3 DNA: TGTGCCAGCAGCCCGAGACAGGGGGAGTCACCCCTCCACTTT; CDR3 protein: CASSPRQGESPLHF
clone size: .; CDR3 length: 15; J gene: TRBJ1-2; V gene: TRBV7-6; D gene: TRBD1; CDR3 DNA: TGTGCCAGCAGCCCGAGCCGGGACAGGGGTTTGGGCTACACCTTC; CDR3 protein: CASSPSRDRGLGYTF
clone size: .; CDR3 length: 15; J gene: TRBJ2-3; V gene: TRBV10-2; D gene: .; CDR3 DNA: TGCGCCAGCACTCTATCCCTAGCAAATCCAGATACGCAGTATTTT; CDR3 protein: CASTLSLANPDTQYF
clone size: few; CDR3 length: 15; J gene: TRBJ1-3; V gene: TRBV2; D gene: .; CDR3 DNA: TGTGCCAGCAGCGAGGGAGGGGGAGCTTACTACACCATATATTTT; CDR3 protein: CASSEGGGAYYTIYF
clone size: .; CDR3 length: 15; J gene: TRBJ1-2; V gene: TRBV5-5; D gene: .; CDR3 DNA: TGTGCCAGCAGCGTGTTTGACAGGCCAAACTATGGCTACACCTTC; CDR3 protein: CASSVFDRPNYGYTF
clone size: once; CDR3 length: 15; J gene: TRBJ2-2; V gene: TRBV3-1/TRBV3-2; D gene: TRBD1; CDR3 DNA: TGTGCCAGCAGCTCGCGGACAGGGGTCGCCGGGGAGCTGTTTTTT; CDR3 protein: CASSSRTGVAGELFF
clone size: .; CDR3 length: 16; J gene: TRBJ2-7; V gene: TRBV27; D gene: .; CDR3 DNA: TGTGCCACCAACCCTCGCGGGGTACGAGGAATCTACGAGCAGTACTTC; CDR3 protein: CATNPRGVRGIYEQYF
clone size: .; CDR3 length: 16; J gene: TRBJ2-3; V gene: TRBV6-1; D gene: TRBD2; CDR3 DNA: TGTGCCAGCAGTGATATAGCGGGAGAAGGTGGAGATACGCAGTATTTT; CDR3 protein: CASSDIAGEGGDTQYF
clone size: .; CDR3 length: 13; J gene: TRBJ1-2; V gene: TRBV28; D gene: .; CDR3 DNA: TGTGCCTCCACAGGATCCTTAAACTATGGCTACACCTTC; CDR3 protein: CASTGSLNYGYTF
clone size: .; CDR3 length: 15; J gene: TRBJ1-4; V gene: TRBV5-6; D gene: TRBD1; CDR3 DNA: TGTGCCAGCAGCTCAGAATGGGCAGGGGGAGAAAAACTGTTTTTT; CDR3 protein: CASSSEWAGGEKLFF
clone size: .; CDR3 length: 16; J gene: TRBJ2-3; V gene: TRBV4-2; D gene: TRBD1; CDR3 DNA: TGTGCCAGCAGCCCCCTCGGACAGGGCATCCCAGATACGCAGTATTTT; CDR3 protein: CASSPLGQGIPDTQYF
clone size: .; CDR3 length: 15; J gene: TRBJ2-5; V gene: TRBV7-8; D gene: TRBD1; CDR3 DNA: TGTGCCAGCAGCCCCGGACCGAGACAGGGGGAGACCCAGTACTTC; CDR3 protein: CASSPGPRQGETQYF
clone size: .; CDR3 length: 15; J gene: TRBJ2-5; V gene: TRBV6-4; D gene: .; CDR3 DNA: TGTGCCAGCAGTGACCCGCGGTCACCCCAAGAGACCCAGTACTTC; CDR3 protein: CASSDPRSPQETQYF
clone size: .; CDR3 length: 18; J gene: TRBJ1-5; V gene: TRBV18; D gene: TRBD1; CDR3 DNA: TGTGCCAGCTCACCAGGAGGGGGCGGACCATATAGCAATCAGCCCCAGCATTTT; CDR3 protein: CASSPGGGGPYSNQPQHF